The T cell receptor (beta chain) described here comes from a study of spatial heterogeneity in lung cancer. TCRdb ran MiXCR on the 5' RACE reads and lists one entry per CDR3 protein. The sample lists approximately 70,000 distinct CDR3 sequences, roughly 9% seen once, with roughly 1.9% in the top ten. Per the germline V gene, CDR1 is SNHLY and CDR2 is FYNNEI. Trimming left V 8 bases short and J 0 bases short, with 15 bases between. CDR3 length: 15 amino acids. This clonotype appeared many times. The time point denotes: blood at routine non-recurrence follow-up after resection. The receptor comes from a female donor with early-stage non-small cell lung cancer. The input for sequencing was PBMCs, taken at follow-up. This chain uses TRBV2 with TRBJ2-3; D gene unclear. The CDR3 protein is CASARGSGSTDTQYF. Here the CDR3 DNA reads TGTGCCAGCGCCCGCGGAAGTGGTAGCACAGATACGCAGTATTTT.